This is a list of T cell receptor beta chains from one sample in a study of cytomegalovirus exposure and HLA in healthy donors. The data were produced by immunoSEQ multiplex PCR, yet TCRdb's version contains in-frame clones alone and is incomplete. The data show some 180,000 clones, around three quarters seen once. Input material: PBMCs. Receptors were obtained from a man younger than 45 in good health and CMV-seronegative. Both conserved end residues are part of each CDR3.

v_gene: TRBV15
j_gene: TRBJ2-7
CDR3aa: CATNRDSDEQYF

v_gene: TRBV10-1
j_gene: TRBJ2-7
CDR3aa: CASSISSANSYEQYF

v_gene: TRBV10-2
j_gene: TRBJ2-1
CDR3aa: CASSESIFSRYNEQFF

v_gene: TRBV2
j_gene: TRBJ2-7
CDR3aa: CASSGGLAESSYEQYF

v_gene: TRBV28
j_gene: TRBJ2-2
CDR3aa: CASSLFPGLAGTGELFF

v_gene: TRBV7-8
j_gene: TRBJ2-2
CDR3aa: CASSLATGGLQGGELFF

v_gene: TRBV27
j_gene: TRBJ2-2
CDR3aa: CASSLSAGLAGHTGELFF

v_gene: TRBV7-9
j_gene: TRBJ2-1
CDR3aa: CASSRTSGLYNEQFF

v_gene: TRBV5-4
j_gene: TRBJ2-3
CDR3aa: CASSLRLAFSTDTQYF

v_gene: TRBV7-9
j_gene: TRBJ2-5
CDR3aa: CASSLPRGAETQYF

v_gene: TRBV28
j_gene: TRBJ2-7
CDR3aa: CASTPAGREALYEQYF

v_gene: TRBV5-1
j_gene: TRBJ2-3
CDR3aa: CASSFPSDTQYF

v_gene: TRBV7-9
j_gene: TRBJ2-5
CDR3aa: CASSPGGAGETQYF

v_gene: TRBV5-1
j_gene: TRBJ2-7
CDR3aa: CASSPRTGFEQYF

v_gene: TRBV5-1
j_gene: TRBJ1-1
CDR3aa: CASSDRQGMNTEAFF

v_gene: TRBV9
j_gene: TRBJ1-4
CDR3aa: CASSPMVGTGEGANEKLFF

v_gene: TRBV6-5
j_gene: TRBJ1-1
CDR3aa: CASSYFTANTEAFF

v_gene: TRBV27
j_gene: TRBJ2-3
CDR3aa: CASRLSRLAGGVTDTQYF

v_gene: TRBV6-5
j_gene: TRBJ2-1
CDR3aa: CASSYSQRGFYNEQFF

v_gene: TRBV28
j_gene: TRBJ2-2
CDR3aa: CASSPTALRRSGLPTGELFF

v_gene: TRBV5-5
j_gene: TRBJ2-7
CDR3aa: CASSFGGRTYEQYF

v_gene: TRBV23-1
j_gene: TRBJ1-1
CDR3aa: CASSLWDRTTEAFF

v_gene: TRBV5-4
j_gene: TRBJ2-7
CDR3aa: CASSRDSGRALEQYF

v_gene: TRBV28
j_gene: TRBJ2-7
CDR3aa: CASSPGVGSYEQYF

v_gene: TRBV7-9
j_gene: TRBJ2-7
CDR3aa: CASSLGTGDKYEQYF

v_gene: TRBV6-1
j_gene: TRBJ2-7
CDR3aa: CASSEDRGSPSYEQYF

v_gene: TRBV5-1
j_gene: TRBJ1-5
CDR3aa: CASSLEAGGGSQPQHF

v_gene: TRBV19
j_gene: TRBJ1-1
CDR3aa: CASSPRDRDEAFF

v_gene: TRBV19
j_gene: TRBJ2-2
CDR3aa: CASSIVGTGFPNTGELFF

v_gene: TRBV16
j_gene: TRBJ1-5
CDR3aa: CASSQHRDRQPQHF

v_gene: TRBV28
j_gene: TRBJ2-1
CDR3aa: CASSSTGLGSDEQFF

v_gene: TRBV9
j_gene: TRBJ2-1
CDR3aa: CASSVIPGGHEQFF

v_gene: TRBV2
j_gene: TRBJ2-2
CDR3aa: CASSRDRGKSGGELFF